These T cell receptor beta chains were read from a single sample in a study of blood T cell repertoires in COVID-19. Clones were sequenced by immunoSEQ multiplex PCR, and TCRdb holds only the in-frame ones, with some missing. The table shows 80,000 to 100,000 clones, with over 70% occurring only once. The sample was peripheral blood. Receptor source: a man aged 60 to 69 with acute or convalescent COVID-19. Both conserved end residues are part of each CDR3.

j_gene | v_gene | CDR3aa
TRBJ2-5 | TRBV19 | CASRGVSGGLYQETQYF
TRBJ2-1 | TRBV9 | CASSVGDRGSYNEQFF
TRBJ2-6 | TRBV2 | CASTHRAAKGANVLTF
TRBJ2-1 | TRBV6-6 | CASSYGGVNEQFF
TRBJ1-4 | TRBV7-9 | CASGDNDFEKLFF
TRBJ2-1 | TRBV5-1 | CASSLSSSGTYNEQFF
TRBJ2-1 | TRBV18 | CASSPTRNEQFF
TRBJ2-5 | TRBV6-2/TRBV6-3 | CASSALRGQAQETQYF
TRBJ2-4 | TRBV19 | CASSGGDRGSKNIQYF
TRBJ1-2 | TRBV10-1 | CASSAGQGRGYGYTF